These 20 T cell receptor beta chains were sequenced from one sample in a study of blood T cell repertoires in COVID-19. The method was immunoSEQ multiplex PCR; TCRdb's version includes in-frame clones alone and lacks a portion of them. This repertoire shows about 180,000 clones, 80% to 90% found once; its top ten account for over 7%. Input material: peripheral blood. These receptor sequences come from a man over 45 with active or convalescent COVID-19.

The chain joins TRBV12-5 to TRBJ1-6; D is unresolved. CDR1 LGHNT and CDR2 FRNRAP come from the germline V gene. The V end was cut by 0 bases, the J end by 8 bases, with 17 bases between. The CDR3 consists of 17 residues. The CDR3 region has the DNA TGTGCTAGTGGTTTGGTTCCCATGGATCTGGGCGATTCACCCCTCCACTTT. Translated, it gives CASGLVPMDLGDSPLHF.

The genes are TRBV18 and TRBJ2-3; D is ambiguous. This CDR3 is built from 15 residues. V lost 0 bases to trimming and J lost 0 bases, with 7 bases between them. Germline values: CDR1 KGHSH, CDR2 LQKENI. The CDR3 spells CASSPPFPSTDTQYF. The CDR3 DNA reads TGTGCCAGCTCACCACCCTTCCCTAGCACAGATACGCAGTATTTT.

This clone showed up just once. The chain uses TRBV24-1 and TRBJ2-1; D may be TRBD2 (5 bases). The CDR3 totals 16 residues. From germline, CDR1 is KGHDR and CDR2 SFDVKD. Trimming took off 6 bases at V and 0 bases at J, with 14 bases between the two ends. The CDR3 DNA reads as TGTGCCACCAGTCCCGTCCTAGCCACCTCCTACAATGAGCAGTTCTTC. It codes for CATSPVLATSYNEQFF.

The chain employs TRBV13 and TRBJ2-1; weak D call: TRBD2 (6 bases). Germline V gene sequence: CDR1 PRHDT, CDR2 FYEKMQ (reference sequence). The germline V and J ends were trimmed by 6 bases and 7 bases, with 13 bases remaining between them. This CDR3 has 13 residues. The CDR3 sequence: CASRTRLDNEQFF. The CDR3 DNA sequence: TGTGCCAGCAGAACTAGACTAGATAATGAGCAGTTCTTC.

The V gene is TRBV6-6, the J gene TRBJ2-1, with D perhaps matching TRBD2 (6 bases). With 5 bases removed from V and 7 bases from J, the gap between germline ends came to 18 bases. Germline V lookup: CDR1 MNHNY, CDR2 SVGAGI (reference sequence). The CDR3 has 15 amino acids. The CDR3 nucleotides read TGTGCCAGCAGTACCCTGACTAGTAATATGAATGAGCAGTTCTTC. It codes for CASSTLTSNMNEQFF.

The chain recombines TRBV24-1 with TRBJ2-7, with TRBD2 matching over 8 bases. The length of the CDR3 is 17 residues. Germline V lookup: CDR1 KGHDR, CDR2 SFDVKD. V lost 2 bases and J lost 4; bases outside the gene matches: 12. Here the CDR3 reads CATSDSRETSEKYEQYF. In nucleotides, the CDR3 is TGTGCCACCAGTGATTCGCGGGAGACTAGCGAGAAATACGAGCAGTACTTC.

This chain connects TRBV18 to TRBJ1-5; TRBD1 might be the D (6 bases). With 2 bases removed from V and 6 bases from J, the gap between germline ends came to 11 bases. Germline V gene sequence: CDR1 KGHSH, CDR2 LQKENI. The CDR3 is 14 residues long. CDR3 in amino acids: CASSPGGGSQPQHF. CDR3 DNA sequence: TGTGCCAGCTCACCAGGGGGCGGAAGTCAGCCCCAGCATTTT.

The chain couples TRBV28 to TRBJ1-2; D gene ambiguous. The length of the CDR3 is 14 residues. Trimming removed 6 bases at V and 0 bases at J, with 11 bases between. Looked up from germline, CDR1 is MDHEN and CDR2 is SYDVKM. CDR3 residues: CASSSSLPNYGYTF. The CDR3 nucleotides are TGTGCCAGCAGCTCCTCCCTACCTAACTATGGCTACACCTTC.

J is TRBJ1-2 and V is TRBV5-6, with 10 positions matching TRBD1. Per the germline V gene, CDR1 is SGHDT and CDR2 is YYEEEE. J gave up 8 bases and V 4 bases, and 8 bases lay outside the gene matches. The CDR3 contains 14 residues. In nucleotides, the CDR3 is TGTGCCAGCAGCGGGGGACAGGGGCCGTCAGGCTACACCTTC. It encodes CASSGGQGPSGYTF.

This sequence joins TRBV29-1 and TRBJ1-2, with TRBD1 identical over 9 bases. The junction had 5 bases not matched to a gene; V was cut back by 5 bases and J by 4 bases. The CDR3 has 13 residues. The germline gives CDR1 SQVTM, CDR2 ANQGSEA. The CDR3 loop reads CSVTGGPAYGYTF. Written as DNA, the CDR3 is TGCAGCGTTACAGGGGGCCCGGCCTATGGCTACACCTTC.

The J gene is TRBJ2-7, the V gene TRBV3-1 (or the pseudogene TRBV3-2); weak D call: TRBD1 (5 bases). CDR1 is LGHDT and CDR2 is YNNKEL in the germline V gene (reference sequence). Trimming pared 3 bases from V and 4 bases from J, leaving 16 bases between. This CDR3 is 15 amino acids long. This chain's CDR3 is CASSHPQGAKYEQYF. The CDR3, as DNA: TGTGCCAGCAGCCACCCTCAAGGGGCCAAGTACGAGCAGTACTTC.

The chain recombines TRBV28 with TRBJ1-6; D unresolved. V was clipped by 8 bases and J by 7 bases, with 12 bases between them. Germline lookup yields CDR1 MDHEN and CDR2 SYDVKM. The CDR3 is 13 amino acids. The CDR3 DNA reads as TGTGCCAGCCGAGGGTCGATCAATTCACCCCTCCACTTT. It translates to CASRGSINSPLHF.

The J gene is TRBJ1-1, the V gene TRBV6-5, with no clear D. The CDR3 loop spans 15 amino acids. Germline-derived CDR1 and CDR2 are MNHEY and SVGAGI. V shed 5 bases and J shed 1 base, with 14 bases lying between them. The CDR3 coding sequence is TGTGCCAGCAGTCGTCATACAATTACGAACACTGAAGCTTTCTTT. Protein sequence: CASSRHTITNTEAFF.

This clone appeared once. V usage is TRBV19 and J usage is TRBJ1-6; D unresolved. The length of the CDR3 is 13 residues. The germline gives CDR1 LNHDA, CDR2 SQIVND (reference sequence). Trimming removed 6 bases from V and 8 bases from J, with 11 bases in between. The CDR3 protein is CASRQVFDSPLHF. The CDR3 DNA follows: TGTGCCAGTAGGCAGGTCTTCGATTCACCCCTCCACTTT.

This chain connects TRBV27 to TRBJ1-6; tentatively, D is TRBD1 (6 bases). The V gene's germline CDR1 is MNHEY and CDR2 SMNVEV (reference sequence). The CDR3 is 17 residues long. With 5 bases removed from V and 8 bases from J, the gap between germline ends came to 22 bases. CDR3 amino acids: CASSRPGTLLRDSPLHF. The CDR3 bases are TGTGCCAGCAGTCGTCCCGGGACACTTTTAAGAGATTCACCCCTCCACTTT.

The gene calls are TRBV7-9 and TRBJ2-5; perhaps TRBD2 as D (5 bases). Trimming removed 4 bases from V and 4 bases from J, with 13 bases in between. The CDR3 is 14 residues long. Germline loops: CDR1 SEHNR, CDR2 FQNEAQ (reference sequence). As DNA, the CDR3 is TGTGCCAGCAGCTCCCCCGGGGTCGCAGAGACCCAGTACTTC. Residues: CASSSPGVAETQYF.

The chain is built from TRBV3-1 (or the pseudogene TRBV3-2) and TRBJ2-7; D might be TRBD1 (6 bases). This CDR3 is built from 14 residues. CDR1 is LGHDT, CDR2 YNNKEL, per germline (reference sequence). With 7 bases removed from V and 2 bases from J, the gap between germline ends came to 15 bases. The CDR3 sequence is CASTRYGDTYEQYF. The CDR3 DNA sequence: TGTGCCAGCACCCGCTACGGGGACACCTACGAGCAGTACTTC.

V usage is TRBV25-1 and J usage is TRBJ1-1; TRBD1 aligns across 7 bases. CDR1 is MGHDK, CDR2 SYGVNS, per germline. The CDR3 extends over 14 amino acids. Trimming cost V 7 bases and J 1 base; bases outside gene matches: 6. The CDR3: CASNLQGKNTEAFF. The CDR3, as DNA: TGTGCCAGCAACTTACAGGGGAAGAACACTGAAGCTTTCTTT.

The chain has TRBV7-9 and TRBJ2-1; 8 bases are shared with TRBD2. Losses at the gene ends were 5 bases for V and 9 bases for J; bases not matched to a gene: 9. CDR1 and CDR2 (germline): SEHNR, FQNEAQ (reference sequence). This CDR3 is 14 amino acids long. The CDR3 bases are TGTGCCAGCAGCCCGGGACTAGAGGGGTTTGAGCAGTTCTTC. Amino acids: CASSPGLEGFEQFF.

The CDR3 region is CASSPTGISTDTQYF. Written as DNA, the CDR3 is TGTGCCAGCAGCCCGACAGGTATTAGCACAGATACGCAGTATTTT. This chain joins TRBV3-1 (or the pseudogene TRBV3-2) and TRBJ2-3; D perhaps matches TRBD1 (6 bases). CDR1 and CDR2 (germline): LGHDT, YNNKEL (reference sequence). The ends were cut back, 4 bases at V and 0 bases at J, with 11 bases in the middle. The CDR3 totals 15 residues.